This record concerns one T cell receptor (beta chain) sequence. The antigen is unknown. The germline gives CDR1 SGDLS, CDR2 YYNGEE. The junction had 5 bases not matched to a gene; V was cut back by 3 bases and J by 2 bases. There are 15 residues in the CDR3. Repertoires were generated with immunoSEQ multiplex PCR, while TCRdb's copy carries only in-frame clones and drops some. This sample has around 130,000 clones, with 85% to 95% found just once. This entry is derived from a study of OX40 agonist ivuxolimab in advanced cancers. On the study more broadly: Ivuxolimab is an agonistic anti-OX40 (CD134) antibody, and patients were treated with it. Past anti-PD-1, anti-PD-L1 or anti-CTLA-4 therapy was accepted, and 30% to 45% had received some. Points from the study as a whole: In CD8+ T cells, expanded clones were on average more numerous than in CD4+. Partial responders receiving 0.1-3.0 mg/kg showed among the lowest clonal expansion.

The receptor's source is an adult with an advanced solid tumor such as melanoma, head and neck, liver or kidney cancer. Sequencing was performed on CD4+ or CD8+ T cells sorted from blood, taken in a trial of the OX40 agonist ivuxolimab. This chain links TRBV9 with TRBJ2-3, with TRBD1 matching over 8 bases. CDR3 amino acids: CASSGQGAYTDTQYF. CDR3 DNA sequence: TGTGCCAGCAGCGGGCAGGGGGCATACACAGATACGCAGTATTTT.